This TCR beta chain derives from a study of shared clonotypes between healthy human individuals. V shed 1 base and J shed 3 bases, with 6 bases lying between them. The CDR3 sequence is 13 residues long. From germline, CDR1 is KGHSH and CDR2 LQKENI. Broader study findings: Shared clonotypes: about 5.3% naive CD4, around 3.5% naive CD8, about 2.2% memory CD4, 0.4% memory CD8. Rarefaction exposed incomplete sorted-subset sequencing despite large depth.

The method was immunoSEQ multiplex PCR; TCRdb's version includes in-frame clones alone and lacks a portion of them. The table lists approximately 980,000 clones, 76% of them singletons. The study drew its donors from healthy HIV-negative adults without recent acute infections or vaccinations. CD4+ cells yielded CD45RA+ naive and CD45RA-negative memory subsets. Of note for this clone: What it binds is unknown.

The chain carries TRBV18 and TRBJ1-2; unclear D gene. Sequenced sample: memory CD4+ T cells sorted from blood. The subset denotes: CD45RA-negative fraction. The sequence was obtained from a man aged 18 to 30 in good health. The CDR3 here is CASSPQDYYGYTF. For the CDR3, the DNA is TGTGCCAGCTCACCACAAGACTACTATGGCTACACCTTC.